This TCR beta chain was documented in a study of shared clonotypes between healthy human individuals. Study details: Per donor, three plates held CD4 naive cells, three held CD4 memory, two held CD8 naive and one held CD8 memory.

Data came from immunoSEQ multiplex PCR; TCRdb stores just in-frame clones and leaves some out. The table shows about 100,000 clones, with around 71% occurring only once. On this clone: Its antigen is not identified.

Broader study findings: Between four donors, naive CD4 clonotypes were shared at a level of about 5%.

Study donors comprised healthy, HIV-negative adults devoid of recent acute infection or vaccination. The sequence was collected from a young woman in good health. The sequenced sample consisted of memory CD8+ T cells sorted from blood. Subset reported: CD45RO+ cells pooled with CCR7-negative TemRA cells.

This chain's CDR3 is CASSPRPGNTIYF. For the CDR3, the DNA is TGTGCCAGCAGCCCCCGACCGGGAAACACCATATATTTT. The chain is built from TRBV7-6 and TRBJ1-3; D is unclear. V lost 5 bases to trimming and J lost 4 bases, with 9 bases between them. In germline, CDR1 is SGHVS, CDR2 FNYEAQ. CDR3 length: 13 amino acids.